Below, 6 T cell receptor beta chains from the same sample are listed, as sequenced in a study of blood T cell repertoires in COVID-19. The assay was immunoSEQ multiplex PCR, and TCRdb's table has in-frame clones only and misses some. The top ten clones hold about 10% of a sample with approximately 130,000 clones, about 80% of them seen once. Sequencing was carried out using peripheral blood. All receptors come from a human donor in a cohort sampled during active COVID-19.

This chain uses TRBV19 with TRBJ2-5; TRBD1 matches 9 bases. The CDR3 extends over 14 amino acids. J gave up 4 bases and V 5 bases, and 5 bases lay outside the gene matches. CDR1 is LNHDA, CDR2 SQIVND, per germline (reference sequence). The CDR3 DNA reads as TGTGCCAGTAGTCCCGGGGGACAGGGAGAGACCCAGTACTTC. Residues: CASSPGGQGETQYF.

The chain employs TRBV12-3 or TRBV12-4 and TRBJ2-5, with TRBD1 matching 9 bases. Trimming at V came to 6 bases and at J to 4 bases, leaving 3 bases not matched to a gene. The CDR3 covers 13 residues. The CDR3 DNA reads TGTGCCAGCAGCTGGGACAGGGCAGAGACCCAGTACTTC. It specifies CASSWDRAETQYF.

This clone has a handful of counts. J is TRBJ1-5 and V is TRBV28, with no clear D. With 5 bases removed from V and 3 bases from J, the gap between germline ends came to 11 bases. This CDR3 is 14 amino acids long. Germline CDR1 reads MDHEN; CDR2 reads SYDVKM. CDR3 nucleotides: TGTGCCAGCAGTCCACATCGAATCAATCAGCCCCAGCATTTT. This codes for CASSPHRINQPQHF.

The CDR3 region has the DNA TGTGCCTGGAGCTCCTCAAGGACAGCGTTCCGAACTGAAGCTTTCTTT. It specifies CAWSSSRTAFRTEAFF. This chain uses TRBV30 with TRBJ1-1; tentatively, D is TRBD1 (6 bases). V was cut by 3 bases and J by 5 bases, with 22 bases left in between. Germline CDR1 is GTSNPN and CDR2 is SVGIG (reference sequence). This CDR3 is built from 16 residues. The variable domain in full, completed from reference TRBV30 and TRBJ1-1, reads SQTIHQWPATLVQPVGSPLSLECTVEGTSNPNLYWYRQAAGRGLQLLFYSVGIGQISSEVPQNLSASRPQDRQFILSSKKLLLSDSGFYLCAWSSSRTAFRTEAFFGQGTRLTVV.

In DNA, the CDR3 is TGTGCCAGCACCTCGCCGGCAGGGCAACTTAATTCACCCCTCCACTTT. Translation gives CASTSPAGQLNSPLHF. J is TRBJ1-6 and V is TRBV7-8, with D perhaps matching TRBD1 (5 bases). The CDR3 contains 16 residues. V shed 7 bases and J shed 6 bases, with 19 bases lying between them. Germline-derived CDR1 and CDR2 are SGHVS and FQNEAQ.

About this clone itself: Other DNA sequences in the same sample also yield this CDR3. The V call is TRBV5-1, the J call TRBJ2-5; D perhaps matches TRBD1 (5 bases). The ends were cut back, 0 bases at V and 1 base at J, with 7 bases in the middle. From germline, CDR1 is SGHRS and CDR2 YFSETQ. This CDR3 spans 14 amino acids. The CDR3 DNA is TGCGCCAGCAGCTTGGGACAGCCCCAAGAGACCCAGTACTTC. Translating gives CASSLGQPQETQYF.